This T cell receptor beta chain came from a study of blood T cells in healthy people across ages. PCR was performed a second time for about 7 to 11 cycles using a sample-barcoded 5' primer and a J-beta primer mix. CDR3-containing paired-end reads numbering at least 2.5 million came from each sample. Each CDR3 protein gets one entry after TCRdb re-called the 5' RACE reads with MiXCR. The sample contains some 1,500,000 distinct CDR3 sequences, roughly 43% of which appear only once. Study-level points and caveats: With age, beta diversity per million T cells declined roughly linearly, significantly by 40. Diversity estimates from one million T cells were considered underestimates.

This clonotype was seen only a few times. The target antigen is unknown. The CDR3 consists of 14 residues. Germline-derived CDR1 and CDR2 are SNHLY and FYNNEI. Trimming shortened V by 8 bases and J by 3 bases, and 16 bases separated the two germline ends. The clonotype comes from a woman between 18 and 29 years old in good health. The rearrangement links TRBV2 to TRBJ1-1; D is undetermined. The sequenced sample was blood. CDR3 amino acids: CASGAGEEYTEAFF. The CDR3 nucleotides are TGTGCCAGCGGCGCAGGTGAGGAGTACACTGAAGCTTTCTTT.